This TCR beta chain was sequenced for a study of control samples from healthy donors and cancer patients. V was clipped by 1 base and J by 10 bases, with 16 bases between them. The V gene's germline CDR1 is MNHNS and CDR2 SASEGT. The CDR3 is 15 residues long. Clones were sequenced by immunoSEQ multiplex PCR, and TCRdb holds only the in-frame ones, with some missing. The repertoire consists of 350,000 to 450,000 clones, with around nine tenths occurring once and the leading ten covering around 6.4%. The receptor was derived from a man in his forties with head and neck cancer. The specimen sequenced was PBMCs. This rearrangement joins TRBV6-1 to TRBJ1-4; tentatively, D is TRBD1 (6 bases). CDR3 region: CASSEGFRGGGKLFF. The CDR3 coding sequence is TGTGCCAGCAGTGAAGGTTTCAGGGGAGGAGGAAAACTGTTTTTT.